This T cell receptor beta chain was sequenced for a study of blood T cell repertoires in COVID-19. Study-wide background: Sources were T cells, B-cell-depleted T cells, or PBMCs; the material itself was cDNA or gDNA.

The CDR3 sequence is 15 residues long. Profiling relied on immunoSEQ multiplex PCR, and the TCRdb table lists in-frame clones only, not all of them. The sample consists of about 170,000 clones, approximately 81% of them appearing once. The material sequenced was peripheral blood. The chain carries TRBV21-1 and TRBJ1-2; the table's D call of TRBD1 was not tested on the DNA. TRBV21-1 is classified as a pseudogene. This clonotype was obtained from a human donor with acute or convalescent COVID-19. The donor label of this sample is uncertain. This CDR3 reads CASSKDGGKGYGYTF. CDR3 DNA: TGTGCCAGCAGCAAAGATGGGGGCAAGGGCTATGGCTACACCTTC.